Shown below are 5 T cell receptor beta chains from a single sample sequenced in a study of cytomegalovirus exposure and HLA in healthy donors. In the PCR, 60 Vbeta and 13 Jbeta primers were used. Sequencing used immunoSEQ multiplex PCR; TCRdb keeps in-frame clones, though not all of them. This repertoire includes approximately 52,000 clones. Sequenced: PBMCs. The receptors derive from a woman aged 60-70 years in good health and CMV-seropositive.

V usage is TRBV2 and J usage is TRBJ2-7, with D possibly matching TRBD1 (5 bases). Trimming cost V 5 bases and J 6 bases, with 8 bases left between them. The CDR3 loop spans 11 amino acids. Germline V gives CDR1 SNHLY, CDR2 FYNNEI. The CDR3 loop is CASSPRAEQYF. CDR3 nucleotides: TGTGCCAGCAGTCCCAGGGCCGAGCAGTACTTC.

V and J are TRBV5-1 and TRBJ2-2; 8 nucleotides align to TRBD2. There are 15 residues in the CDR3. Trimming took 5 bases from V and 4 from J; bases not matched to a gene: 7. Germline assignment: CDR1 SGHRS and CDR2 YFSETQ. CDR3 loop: CASSGGGLGTGELFF. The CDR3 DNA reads TGCGCCAGCAGTGGCGGGGGGCTCGGCACCGGGGAGCTGTTTTTT.

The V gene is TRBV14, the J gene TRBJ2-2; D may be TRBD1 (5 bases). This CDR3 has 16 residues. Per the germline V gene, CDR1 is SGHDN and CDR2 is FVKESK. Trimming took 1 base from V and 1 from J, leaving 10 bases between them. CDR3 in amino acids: CASSQAQGWNTGELFF. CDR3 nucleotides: TGTGCCAGCAGCCAAGCCCAGGGATGGAACACCGGGGAGCTGTTTTTT.

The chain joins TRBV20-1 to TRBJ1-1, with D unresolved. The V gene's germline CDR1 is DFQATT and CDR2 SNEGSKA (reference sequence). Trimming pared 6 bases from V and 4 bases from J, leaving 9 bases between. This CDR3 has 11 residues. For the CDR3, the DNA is TGCAGTGCCCCGGGTCGCACTGAAGCTTTCTTT. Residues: CSAPGRTEAFF.

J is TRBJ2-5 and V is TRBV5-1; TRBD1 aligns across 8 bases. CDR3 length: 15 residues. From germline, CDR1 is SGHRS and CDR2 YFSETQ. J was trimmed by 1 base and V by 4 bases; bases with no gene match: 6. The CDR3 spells CASSSGTGFQETQYF. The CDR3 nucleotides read TGCGCCAGCAGCAGTGGGACAGGATTCCAAGAGACCCAGTACTTC.